Below are 11 T cell receptor beta chains sequenced from a single sample in a study of shared clonotypes between healthy human individuals. Produced via immunoSEQ multiplex PCR; TCRdb's table is partial and in-frame only. Among 1.4 million to 1.5 million clones listed, around 97% were seen once. Sequencing used naive CD4+ T cells sorted from blood. Subset reported: CD45RA+ positively selected. These receptors were collected from a young man in good health.

The chain combines TRBV5-8 with TRBJ1-1; TRBD1 might be the D (6 bases). Germline CDR1 SGHTS, CDR2 YDEGEE. V was pared by 4 bases and J by 0 bases, with 10 bases between. The CDR3 consists of 14 residues. The CDR3 loop reads CASSRGQLNTEAFF. For the CDR3, the DNA is TGTGCCAGCAGCCGGGGACAACTGAACACTGAAGCTTTCTTT.

Comment on this clone: The junction shows a germline mismatch at one end, possibly a read error. This chain connects TRBV6-5 to TRBJ2-7, with 16 bases aligning to TRBD2. Germline CDR1 and CDR2: MNHEY and SVGAGI. This CDR3 contains 14 residues. As DNA, the CDR3 is TGTGCCAGCAGTCCCTTCGGGACTAGCGGGAGGGTGGACTTC. Translated: CASSPFGTSGRVDF.

The V gene is TRBV18, the J gene TRBJ1-2; no clear D gene. The V gene's germline CDR1 is KGHSH and CDR2 LQKENI. V gave up 5 bases and J gave up 6 bases, with 19 bases separating them. The CDR3 is 15 amino acids. CDR3 loop: CASSLQALGVDGYTF. For the CDR3, the DNA is TGTGCCAGCTCATTGCAGGCCCTTGGGGTTGATGGCTACACCTTC.

On this clone: Other nucleotide sequences from this sample produce the same CDR3. V gene TRBV5-4 combines with J gene TRBJ2-7; TRBD1 matches at 10 bases. Trimming cost V 4 bases and J 2 bases; bases outside gene matches: 3. This CDR3 comprises 14 residues. Germline-derived CDR1 and CDR2 are SGHNT and YYREEE (reference sequence). The chain's CDR3 is CASSLDRGPYEQYF. For the CDR3, the DNA is TGTGCCAGCAGCCTCGACAGGGGGCCCTACGAGCAGTACTTC. The full variable domain, in which reference TRBV5-4 and TRBJ2-7 provide the parts outside the CDR3, is ETGVTQSPTHLIKTRGQQVTLRCSSQSGHNTVSWYQQALGQGPQFIFQYYREEENGRGNFPPRFSGLQFPNYSSELNVNALELDDSALYLCASSLDRGPYEQYFGPGTRLTVT.

In its sample, this clone was seen once. The chain couples TRBV5-6 to TRBJ2-3, with D possibly matching TRBD2 (6 bases). The CDR3 is 13 amino acids. Per germline, CDR1 SGHDT and CDR2 YYEEEE. Deletions cut 5 bases from V and 5 bases from J, with 12 bases between. CDR3 residues: CASREGGRDTQYF. In DNA, the CDR3 is TGTGCCAGCAGAGAAGGAGGGCGAGATACGCAGTATTTT. The entire variable domain, with the rest obtained from reference TRBV5-6 and TRBJ2-3, is as follows: DAGVTQSPTHLIKTRGQQVTLRCSPKSGHDTVSWYQQALGQGPQFIFQYYEEEERQRGNFPDRFSGHQFPNYSSELNVNALLLGDSALYLCASREGGRDTQYFGPGTRLTVL.

The CDR3 region has the DNA TGTGCCAGCAGATTTCCGCGGGGGTACTTCTACGAGCAGTACTTC. Protein sequence: CASRFPRGYFYEQYF. The chain uses TRBV28 and TRBJ2-7, with 7 bases matching TRBD2. Germline V gives CDR1 MDHEN, CDR2 SYDVKM. The CDR3 spans 15 residues. V dropped 6 bases and J dropped 3; count of bases not matched to a gene: 11.

V is TRBV28 and J is TRBJ1-2; the match to TRBD1 covers 12 bases. Trimming cost V 6 bases and J 6 bases; bases outside gene matches: 8. CDR1 is MDHEN, CDR2 SYDVKM, per germline. This CDR3 region has 15 residues. The CDR3 loop is CASRTPGQGAHGYTF. The CDR3 bases are TGTGCCAGCAGGACTCCGGGACAGGGGGCGCATGGCTACACCTTC.

The chain uses TRBV7-3 and TRBJ2-7; TRBD2 agrees at 13 bases. Losses at the gene ends were 1 base for V and 3 bases for J; bases not matched to a gene: 6. The CDR3 extends over 17 amino acids. Germline V gene sequence: CDR1 SGHTA, CDR2 FQGTGA. The CDR3 sequence: CASSLSGLAGENYEQYF. The CDR3 nucleotides are TGTGCCAGCAGCTTAAGTGGACTAGCGGGAGAAAACTACGAGCAGTACTTC.

CDR3 residues: CASSPRGAGGYNEQFF. The CDR3 DNA reads as TGTGCCAGCAGCCCCCGCGGAGCGGGAGGTTACAATGAGCAGTTCTTC. The chain carries TRBV7-8 and TRBJ2-1, with 9 bases lining up with TRBD2. V trimming: 5 bases; J trimming: 4 bases; junction bases outside the gene matches: 9. Per germline, CDR1 SGHVS and CDR2 FQNEAQ. The length of the CDR3 is 16 residues.

This chain's CDR3 is CASSLAHGGGGYNEQFF. The CDR3, as DNA: TGTGCCAGCAGCTTGGCCCACGGCGGAGGGGGGTACAATGAGCAGTTCTTC. The chain recombines TRBV5-4 with TRBJ2-1; possibly TRBD1 or TRBD2 for D (6 bases each). Deletions cut 0 bases from V and 4 bases from J, with 17 bases between. Germline CDR1 SGHNT, CDR2 YYREEE (reference sequence). The CDR3 sequence is 17 residues long.

This chain connects TRBV27 to TRBJ2-7; the match to TRBD2 covers 14 bases. The CDR3 consists of 16 residues. Unmatched junction bases numbered 4, after V lost 0 bases and J lost 6 bases. CDR1 is MNHEY, CDR2 SMNVEV, per germline (reference sequence). The CDR3 region is CASSLSGLAGGSEQYF. CDR3 nucleotide sequence: TGTGCCAGCAGTTTATCTGGACTAGCGGGAGGAAGCGAGCAGTACTTC.